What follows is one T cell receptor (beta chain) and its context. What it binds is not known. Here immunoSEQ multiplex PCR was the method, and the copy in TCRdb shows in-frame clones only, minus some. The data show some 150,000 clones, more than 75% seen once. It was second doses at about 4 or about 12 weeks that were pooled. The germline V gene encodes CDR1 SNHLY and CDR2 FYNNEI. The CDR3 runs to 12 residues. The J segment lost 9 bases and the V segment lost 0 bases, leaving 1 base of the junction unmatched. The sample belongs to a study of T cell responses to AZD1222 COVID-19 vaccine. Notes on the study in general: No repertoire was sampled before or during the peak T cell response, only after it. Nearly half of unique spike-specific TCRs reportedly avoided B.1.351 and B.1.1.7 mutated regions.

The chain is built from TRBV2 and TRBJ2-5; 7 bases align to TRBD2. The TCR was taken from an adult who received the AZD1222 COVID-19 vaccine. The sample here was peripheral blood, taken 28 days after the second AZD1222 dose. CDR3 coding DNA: TGTGCCAGCAGTGAAGCGGGGGGGGCCCAGTACTTC. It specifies CASSEAGGAQYF.